One sample yielded the 14 T cell receptor beta chains listed below, sequenced in a study of cytomegalovirus exposure and HLA in healthy donors. The PCR was carried out with 60 Vbeta primers and 13 Jbeta primers. The method was immunoSEQ multiplex PCR; TCRdb's version includes in-frame clones alone and lacks a portion of them. Among about 110,000 clones listed, approximately 67% were seen once. Sequencing used PBMCs. These receptors were obtained from a man aged 18-30 years in good health and CMV-seropositive.

The chain combines TRBV29-1 with TRBJ2-2; 11 bases match TRBD1. Germline CDR1 is SQVTM and CDR2 is ANQGSEA. CDR3 length: 15 amino acids. V dropped 6 bases and J dropped 3; count of bases not matched to a gene: 6. The CDR3 region is CSVRSGQGDTGELFF. CDR3 bases: TGCAGCGTCAGATCGGGACAGGGGGACACCGGGGAGCTGTTTTTT.

The table lists this clone with a count of one. CDR3 protein: CSAPYNYEQYF. The CDR3 coding sequence is TGCAGTGCTCCCTATAACTACGAGCAGTACTTC. This chain joins TRBV20-1 and TRBJ2-7; no clear D. Germline assignment: CDR1 DFQATT and CDR2 SNEGSKA (reference sequence). The CDR3 extends over 11 amino acids. V lost 5 bases and J 3 bases, leaving 8 bases between the germline ends.

V and J are TRBV15 and TRBJ1-1; no reliable D call. Germline V CDR1 and CDR2: LNHNV, YYDKDF (reference sequence). With 0 bases removed from V and 0 bases from J, the gap between germline ends came to 8 bases. This CDR3 contains 15 residues. CDR3 amino acids: CATSRDRGLNTEAFF. For the CDR3, the DNA is TGTGCCACCAGCAGAGATCGCGGGCTGAACACTGAAGCTTTCTTT.

The chain couples TRBV29-1 to TRBJ1-5; possible D gene TRBD1, 5 bases. CDR1 is SQVTM, CDR2 ANQGSEA, per germline. Trimming shortened V by 4 bases and J by 3 bases, and 10 bases separated the two germline ends. The CDR3 is 13 amino acids. The CDR3 DNA reads as TGCAGCGTTGTAAGGGACTCCAATCAGCCCCAGCATTTT. It translates to CSVVRDSNQPQHF.

This clone turned up a few times. The gene calls are TRBV6-1 and TRBJ1-4; perhaps TRBD1 as D (6 bases). This CDR3 contains 16 residues. In germline, CDR1 is MNHNS, CDR2 SASEGT. Trimming left V 3 bases short and J 2 bases short, with 13 bases between. CDR3 nucleotide sequence: TGTGCCAGCAGTGACATTCAAGACAGGACTAATGAAAAACTGTTTTTT. Protein product: CASSDIQDRTNEKLFF.

This CDR3 reads CATSPNGRQETQYF. In DNA form, the CDR3 reads TGTGCCACCTCCCCCAACGGCAGGCAAGAGACCCAGTACTTC. This chain joins TRBV27 and TRBJ2-5; no clear D gene. Germline V CDR1 and CDR2: MNHEY, SMNVEV (reference sequence). The CDR3 covers 14 residues. Trimming removed 10 bases at V and 2 bases at J, with 17 bases between.

The chain employs TRBV6-1 and TRBJ2-4; unclear D gene. Germline-derived CDR1 and CDR2 are MNHNS and SASEGT. The CDR3 totals 11 residues. Deletions cut 9 bases from V and 6 bases from J, with 9 bases between. The CDR3 loop reads CASSYRNIQYF. CDR3 DNA: TGTGCCAGTAGCTACCGAAACATTCAGTACTTC.

This clone was found a few times. J is TRBJ2-7 and V is TRBV5-5; TRBD1 might be the D (6 bases). Trimming took off 4 bases at V and 9 bases at J, with 17 bases between the two ends. The CDR3 extends over 13 amino acids. CDR1 SGHKS and CDR2 YYEKEE come from the germline V gene (reference sequence). The CDR3 protein is CASSIKPGHGQYF. CDR3 sequence (DNA): TGTGCCAGCAGCATAAAACCGGGACATGGGCAGTACTTC.

CDR3 loop: CASERALGVLHF. The DNA of the CDR3 is TGTGCCAGTGAAAGGGCCCTAGGGGTCCTCCACTTT. V usage is TRBV19 and J usage is TRBJ1-6; D might be TRBD1 (5 bases). V was pared by 8 bases and J by 15 bases, with 17 bases between. CDR1 and CDR2 from the germline V gene are LNHDA and SQIVND (reference sequence). This CDR3 has 12 amino acids.

Only a few counts were recorded for this clone. CDR3 region: CASSERGQANSPLHF. The CDR3 DNA reads as TGTGCCAGCAGTGAAAGAGGACAGGCCAATTCACCCCTCCACTTT. The chain uses TRBV6-1 and TRBJ1-6; 7 bases line up with TRBD1. CDR1 is MNHNS, CDR2 SASEGT, per germline. This CDR3 is 15 amino acids long. Losses at the gene ends were 2 bases for V and 7 bases for J; bases not matched to a gene: 5.

The chain couples TRBV2 to TRBJ1-1; 8 bases map to TRBD1. Germline values: CDR1 SNHLY, CDR2 FYNNEI. J was trimmed by 7 bases and V by 6 bases; bases with no gene match: 7. The CDR3 totals 13 residues. The DNA of the CDR3 is TGTGCCAGCAGCGGGACAGGAGATCGTGAAGCTTTCTTT. Protein: CASSGTGDREAFF.

The V gene is TRBV5-1, the J gene TRBJ1-1; D uncertain. This CDR3 is built from 13 residues. Germline V gene data show CDR1 as SGHRS and CDR2 as YFSETQ. V was clipped by 0 bases and J by 3 bases, with 6 bases between them. The CDR3 DNA is TGCGCCAGCAGCTTGGAGAGGGACACTGAAGCTTTCTTT. Amino acid sequence: CASSLERDTEAFF. Together with reference TRBV5-1 and TRBJ1-1, the CDR3 gives the full variable domain: KAGVTQTPRYLIKTRGQQVTLSCSPISGHRSVSWYQQTPGQGLQFLFEYFSETQRNKGNFPGRFSGRQFSNSRSEMNVSTLELGDSALYLCASSLERDTEAFFGQGTRLTVV.

The V and J genes are TRBV29-1 and TRBJ1-2, with a tentative D call TRBD1 (5 bases). This CDR3 region has 11 residues. The ends were cut back, 4 bases at V and 5 bases at J, with 8 bases in the middle. Germline values: CDR1 SQVTM, CDR2 ANQGSEA. The CDR3 is CSVARDYGYTF. The DNA of the CDR3 is TGCAGCGTTGCCAGGGATTATGGCTACACCTTC. The entire variable domain, with the rest obtained from reference TRBV29-1 and TRBJ1-2, is as follows: SAVISQKPSRDICQRGTSLTIQCQVDSQVTMMFWYRQQPGQSLTLIATANQGSEATYESGFVIDKFPISRPNLTFSTLTVSNMSPEDSSIYLCSVARDYGYTFGSGTRLTVV.

The V and J genes are TRBV27 and TRBJ2-4; 8 nucleotides agree with TRBD1. After removal of 0 bases from V and 4 bases from J, the junction contained 5 bases not matched to a gene. CDR3 length equals 16 residues. The germline gives CDR1 MNHEY, CDR2 SMNVEV (reference sequence). CDR3 coding DNA: TGTGCCAGCAGTTTATCGCCGGGACAGGAGAAAAACATTCAGTACTTC. It encodes CASSLSPGQEKNIQYF.